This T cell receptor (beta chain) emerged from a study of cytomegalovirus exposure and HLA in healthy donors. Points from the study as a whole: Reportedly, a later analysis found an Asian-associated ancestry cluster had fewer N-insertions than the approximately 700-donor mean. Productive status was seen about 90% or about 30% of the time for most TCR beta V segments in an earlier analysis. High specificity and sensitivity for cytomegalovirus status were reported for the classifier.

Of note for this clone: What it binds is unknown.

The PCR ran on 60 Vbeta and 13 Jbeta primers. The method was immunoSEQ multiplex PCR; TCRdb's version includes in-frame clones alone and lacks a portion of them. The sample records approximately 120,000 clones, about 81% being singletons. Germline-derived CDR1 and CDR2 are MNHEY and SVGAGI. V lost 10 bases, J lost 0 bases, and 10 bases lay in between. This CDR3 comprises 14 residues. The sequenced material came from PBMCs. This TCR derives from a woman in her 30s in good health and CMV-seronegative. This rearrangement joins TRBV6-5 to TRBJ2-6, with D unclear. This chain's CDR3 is CATDRSSGANVLTF. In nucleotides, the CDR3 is TGTGCCACCGACCGGAGCTCTGGGGCCAACGTCCTGACTTTC.